Below, 14 T cell receptor beta chains from the same sample are listed, as sequenced in a study of shared clonotypes between healthy human individuals (dated by TCRdb to 2019 to 2021). The library was built by means of the immunoSEQ multiplex PCR assay. The immuneACCESS repertoire file appears here via TCRdb, limited to in-frame rearrangements. These files lack a portion of the clones; in checked studies, under half of the deficit traces to unresolved V genes, and the cause of the others is not known. A total of some 900,000 clones appear in this sample, about three quarters of them only once. The top ten constitute over 1.3% of the sample. The specimen sequenced was memory CD4+ T cells sorted from blood. The cell subset or site label, read with the paper, signifies: CD45RA-negative fraction. These receptors were collected from a man younger than 35 in good health.

On this clone: Mismatch with germline at one junction end may stem from a read error. The J gene is TRBJ2-5, the V gene TRBV7-2, with TRBD2 matching 9 bases. This CDR3 contains 13 residues. CDR1 SGHTA and CDR2 FQGNSA come from the germline V gene. In DNA, the CDR3 is TGTGCCAGCAGCTTATTTGTCCGTAGCGGGAGCCACTTC. This codes for CASSLFVRSGSHF.

The chain couples TRBV5-6 to TRBJ2-5; 14 bases align to TRBD2. Germline assignment: CDR1 SGHDT and CDR2 YYEEEE. Unmatched junction bases numbered 4, after V lost 4 bases and J lost 2 bases. CDR3 length: 16 amino acids. The CDR3 protein is CASSQGLAGAQETQYF. DNA for the CDR3: TGTGCCAGCAGCCAGGGACTAGCGGGAGCTCAAGAGACCCAGTACTTC.

The count of this clone is one. This chain uses TRBV5-1 with TRBJ1-2; 12 bases line up with TRBD1. CDR1 and CDR2 (germline): SGHRS, YFSETQ. The CDR3 loop spans 14 amino acids. V was clipped by 5 bases and J by 8 bases; unmatched bases: 7. The CDR3 sequence is CASSPGQGALGYTF. The CDR3 DNA reads TGCGCCAGCAGTCCGGGACAGGGGGCTTTGGGCTACACCTTC.

The chain combines TRBV6-6 with TRBJ2-7; 7 bases align to TRBD1. This CDR3 spans 14 amino acids. V trimming: 9 bases; J trimming: 1 base; junction bases outside the gene matches: 9. The germline V gene has CDR1 MNHNY and CDR2 SVGAGI (reference sequence). The CDR3 protein is CARNNRGLSYEQYF. In DNA form, the CDR3 reads TGTGCCAGAAATAACAGGGGATTGTCCTACGAGCAGTACTTC.

This clone was picked up many times. The V gene is TRBV5-4, the J gene TRBJ2-3, with 14 nucleotides matching TRBD2. The germline V gene encodes CDR1 SGHNT and CDR2 YYREEE (reference sequence). The V and J ends lost 4 bases and 2 bases, in that order; junction bases with no gene match: 6. The CDR3 has 17 amino acids. This CDR3 is CASSRGLAGGPTDTQYF. DNA of the CDR3: TGTGCCAGCAGCCGAGGACTAGCGGGAGGACCCACAGATACGCAGTATTTT.

CDR3 amino acids: CASSPDSFGYTF. CDR3 nucleotide sequence: TGTGCCAGCAGCCCCGACAGTTTTGGCTACACCTTC. V is TRBV11-2 and J is TRBJ1-2; possibly TRBD1 for D (5 bases). With 5 bases removed from V and 7 bases from J, the gap between germline ends came to 11 bases. Looked up from germline, CDR1 is SGHAT and CDR2 is FQNNGV. CDR3 length: 12 residues.

This CDR3 is CASLRRESFYGYTF. In DNA form, the CDR3 reads TGTGCCAGCCTGAGGAGAGAGAGCTTCTATGGCTACACCTTC. This chain uses TRBV2 with TRBJ1-2, with unresolved D. The CDR3 sequence is 14 residues long. From germline, CDR1 is SNHLY and CDR2 FYNNEI. V was trimmed by 8 bases and J by 4 bases, leaving 17 bases between them.

J is TRBJ1-1 and V is TRBV6-5; the D gene is possibly TRBD1 (5 bases). The V and J ends lost 3 bases and 1 base respectively, with 12 bases between them. From germline, CDR1 is MNHEY and CDR2 SVGAGI. The CDR3 extends over 15 amino acids. The CDR3 protein is CASSYWGSRNTEAFF. In nucleotides, the CDR3 is TGTGCCAGCAGTTATTGGGGGTCACGGAACACTGAAGCTTTCTTT.

The gene calls are TRBV4-3 and TRBJ2-2; D gene ambiguous. Germline CDR1 and CDR2: LGHNA and YSLEER. Trimming removed 4 bases at V and 2 bases at J, with 11 bases between. The CDR3 has 15 residues. Here the CDR3 DNA reads TGCGCCAGCAGCCCAAGTCCAGTAAACACCGGGGAGCTGTTTTTT. It specifies CASSPSPVNTGELFF.

A word on this clone: This may be a read error: a much more frequent sequence differs by one nucleotide. Other DNA sequences in this sample translate to the same CDR3. The chain links TRBV5-1 to TRBJ1-5, with unresolved D. The CDR3 covers 13 residues. Germline assignment: CDR1 SGHRS and CDR2 YFSETQ. V was clipped by 4 bases and J by 1 base, with 6 bases between them. CDR3 in amino acids: CASSVDSNQPQHF. In nucleotides, the CDR3 is TGCGCCAGCAGCGTGGACAGCAATCAGCCCCAGCATTTT.

The chain carries TRBV27 and TRBJ2-7; D is perhaps TRBD2 (5 bases). From germline, CDR1 is MNHEY and CDR2 SMNVEV (reference sequence). With 2 bases removed from V and 7 bases from J, the gap between germline ends came to 15 bases. The CDR3 has 14 residues. The CDR3 bases are TGTGCCAGCAGTTTAGGGCACCTACGGGGTGAGCAGTACTTC. Amino acid sequence: CASSLGHLRGEQYF.

This clone has only one observation. This rearrangement joins TRBV10-1 to TRBJ2-2; the D is unclear. Trimming left V 11 bases short and J 4 bases short, with 14 bases between. CDR3 length: 13 amino acids. Germline V gene data show CDR1 as WNHNN and CDR2 as SYGVQD (reference sequence). Here the CDR3 DNA reads TGCGCCTCCTCTCAACAGATCACCGGGGAGCTGTTTTTT. Amino acid sequence: CASSQQITGELFF.

This chain uses TRBV6-4 with TRBJ1-1; D is perhaps TRBD1 (6 bases). CDR1 is MRHNA and CDR2 is SNTAGT in the germline V gene. V was shortened by 3 bases and J by 10 bases, with 9 bases between the two germline ends. CDR3 length: 11 amino acids. The CDR3 spells CASSEGTRAFF. CDR3 DNA sequence: TGTGCCAGCAGTGAAGGGACAAGAGCTTTCTTT.

This clone was seen at least ten times. The chain has TRBV13 and TRBJ1-6; no firm D call. CDR1 is PRHDT, CDR2 FYEKMQ, per germline (reference sequence). The CDR3 runs 16 residues. Trimming took 0 bases from V and 7 from J, leaving 13 bases between them. CDR3 DNA: TGTGCCAGCAGCTTAGGCCTTATACAGAACAATTCACCCCTCCACTTT. This encodes CASSLGLIQNNSPLHF.